This is a list of T cell receptor beta chains from one sample in a study of Graves' ophthalmopathy and Graves' hyperthyroidism. MiXCR, applied by TCRdb to the multiplex PCR reads, yields one record per CDR3 protein. The data hold some 360,000 distinct CDR3 sequences, with 17% observed a single time. The sequenced material came from peripheral blood. These receptors were taken from an adult woman with stable Graves' hyperthyroidism. The CDR3 runs from the conserved cysteine through the conserved F or W. A D gene is named only where the DNA matches it firmly. Some rows mark clone size as missing; the rest say once, few, many or name a class of expanded clone.

many,TRBJ1-2,TRBV6-5,.,CASGGEIGYTF,TGTGCCAGTGGTGGGGAAATAGGCTACACCTTC
many,TRBJ1-6,TRBV6-2/TRBV6-3,.,CASRFDRDNSPLHF,TGTGCCAGCAGATTTGACAGAGATAATTCACCCCTCCACTTT
many,TRBJ1-6,TRBV10-3,.,CAISGGVTSPLHF,TGTGCCATCTCCGGGGGAGTTACTTCACCCCTCCACTTT
many,TRBJ1-3,TRBV30,.,CAWSTGNTIYF,TGTGCCTGGAGTACCGGAAACACCATATATTTT
.,TRBJ1-1,TRBV28,.,CASSFGLQNTEAFF,TGTGCCAGCAGTTTCGGGCTTCAGAACACTGAAGCTTTCTTT
many,TRBJ2-6,TRBV12-5,TRBD1,CASGYRDRVPNVLTF,TGTGCTAGTGGTTACCGGGACAGGGTACCCAACGTCCTGACTTTC
many,TRBJ2-4,TRBV2,.,CASSETGLAKNIQYF,TGTGCCAGCAGTGAAACGGGGCTAGCCAAAAACATTCAGTACTTC
many,TRBJ2-5,TRBV9,TRBD2,CASSWRGEGETQYF,TGTGCCAGCAGCTGGCGGGGGGAAGGAGAGACCCAGTACTTC
few,TRBJ2-7,TRBV18,TRBD1,CASSPRAGGDYEQYF,TGTGCCAGCTCACCTCGGGCAGGGGGCGACTACGAGCAGTACTTC
many,TRBJ2-7,TRBV19,TRBD2,CASSNAFGGGEQYF,TGTGCCAGTAGTAACGCCTTCGGGGGGGGCGAGCAGTACTTC
many,TRBJ2-7,TRBV5-1,.,CASSLGDRNYEQYF,TGCGCCAGCAGCTTGGGAGACAGGAACTACGAGCAGTACTTC
many,TRBJ2-4,TRBV6-2/TRBV6-3,TRBD2,CASSYSAGGTKNIQYF,TGTGCCAGCAGTTATTCAGCGGGGGGAACCAAAAACATTCAGTACTTC
.,TRBJ1-5,TRBV6-2/TRBV6-3,.,CASSNREADQPQHF,TGTGCCAGCAGTAACAGGGAAGCCGATCAGCCCCAGCATTTT
many,TRBJ2-7,TRBV3-1,TRBD1,CASSQEGQGTEQYF,TGTGCCAGCAGCCAAGAGGGACAGGGGACCGAGCAGTACTTC
many,TRBJ2-4,TRBV13,TRBD1,CASSSTGVEAKNIQYF,TGTGCCAGCAGTTCAACAGGGGTAGAGGCCAAAAACATTCAGTACTTC
.,TRBJ1-5,TRBV6-1,TRBD1,CASSPGTAIDQPQHF,TGTGCCAGCAGTCCCGGGACAGCGATTGATCAGCCCCAGCATTTT